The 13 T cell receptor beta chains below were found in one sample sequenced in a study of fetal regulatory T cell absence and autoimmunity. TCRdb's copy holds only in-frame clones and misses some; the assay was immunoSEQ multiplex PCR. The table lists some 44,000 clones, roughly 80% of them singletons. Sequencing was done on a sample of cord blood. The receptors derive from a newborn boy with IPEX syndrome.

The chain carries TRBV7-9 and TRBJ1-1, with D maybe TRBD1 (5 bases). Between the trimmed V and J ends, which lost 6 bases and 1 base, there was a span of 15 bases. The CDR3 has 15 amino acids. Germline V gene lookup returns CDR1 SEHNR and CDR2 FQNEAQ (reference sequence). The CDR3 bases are TGTGCCAGCAGTAAATACCGGGACGGGAACACTGAAGCTTTCTTT. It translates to CASSKYRDGNTEAFF.

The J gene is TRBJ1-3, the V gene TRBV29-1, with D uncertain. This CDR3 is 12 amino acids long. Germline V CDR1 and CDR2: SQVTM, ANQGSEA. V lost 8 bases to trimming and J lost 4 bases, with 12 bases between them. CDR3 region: CSPLLQGNTIYF. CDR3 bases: TGCAGCCCTCTCCTCCAGGGAAACACCATATATTTT.

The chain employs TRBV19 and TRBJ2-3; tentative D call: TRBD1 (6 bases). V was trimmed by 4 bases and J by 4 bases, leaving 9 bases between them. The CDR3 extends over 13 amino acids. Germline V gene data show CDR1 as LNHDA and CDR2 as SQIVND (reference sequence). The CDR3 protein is CASSKTGPDTQYF. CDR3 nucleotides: TGTGCCAGTAGTAAGACAGGTCCAGATACGCAGTATTTT.

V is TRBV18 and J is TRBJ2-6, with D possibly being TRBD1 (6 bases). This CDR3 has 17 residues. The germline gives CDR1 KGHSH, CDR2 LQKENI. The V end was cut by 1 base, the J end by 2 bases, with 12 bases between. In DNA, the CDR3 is TGTGCCAGCTCACCACTCAGGGGCCTCACTGGGGCCAACGTCCTGACTTTC. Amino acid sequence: CASSPLRGLTGANVLTF.

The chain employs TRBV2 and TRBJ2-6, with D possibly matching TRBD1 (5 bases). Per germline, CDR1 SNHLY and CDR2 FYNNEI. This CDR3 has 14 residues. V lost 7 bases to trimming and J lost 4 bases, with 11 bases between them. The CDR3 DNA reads TGTGCCAGCAAATCAGGGCCCGGGGCCAACGTCCTGACTTTC. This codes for CASKSGPGANVLTF.

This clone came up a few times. CDR3 loop: CASSVKGGYTF. The DNA for the CDR3 is TGTGCCAGCAGTGTAAAGGGTGGCTACACCTTC. This sequence joins TRBV25-1 and TRBJ1-2; D remains ambiguous. The V and J ends lost 4 bases and 7 bases respectively, with 7 bases between them. CDR3 length equals 11 residues. Germline V CDR1 and CDR2: MGHDK, SYGVNS.

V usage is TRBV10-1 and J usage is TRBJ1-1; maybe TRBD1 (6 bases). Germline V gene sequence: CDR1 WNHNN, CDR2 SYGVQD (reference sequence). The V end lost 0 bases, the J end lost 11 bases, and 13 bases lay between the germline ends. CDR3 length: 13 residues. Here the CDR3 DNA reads TGCGCCAGCAGTGAGTCCTATTGGGACAAGGCTTTCTTT. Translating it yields CASSESYWDKAFF.

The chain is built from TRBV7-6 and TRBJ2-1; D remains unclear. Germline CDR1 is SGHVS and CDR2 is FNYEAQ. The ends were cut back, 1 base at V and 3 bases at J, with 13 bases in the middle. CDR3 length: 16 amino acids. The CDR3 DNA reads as TGTGCCAGCAGCTTAGGGGGTTCGGCTTACTACAATGAGCAGTTCTTC. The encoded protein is CASSLGGSAYYNEQFF.

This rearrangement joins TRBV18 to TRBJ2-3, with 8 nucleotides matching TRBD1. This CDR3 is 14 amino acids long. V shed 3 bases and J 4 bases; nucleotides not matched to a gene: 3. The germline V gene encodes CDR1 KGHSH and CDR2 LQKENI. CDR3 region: CASSPGQVSDTQYF. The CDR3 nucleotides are TGTGCCAGCTCACCGGGACAGGTGTCAGATACGCAGTATTTT.

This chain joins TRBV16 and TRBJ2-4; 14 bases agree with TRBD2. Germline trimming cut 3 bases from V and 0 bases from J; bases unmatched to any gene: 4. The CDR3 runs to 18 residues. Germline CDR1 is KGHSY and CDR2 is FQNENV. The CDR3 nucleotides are TGTGCCAGCAGCCACGGGACTAGCGGGGGTCTAGCCAAAAACATTCAGTACTTC. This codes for CASSHGTSGGLAKNIQYF.

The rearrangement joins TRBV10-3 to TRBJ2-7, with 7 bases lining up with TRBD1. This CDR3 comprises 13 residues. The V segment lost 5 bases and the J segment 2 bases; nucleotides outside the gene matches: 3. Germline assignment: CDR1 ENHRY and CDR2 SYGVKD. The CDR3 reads CAISLQGPYEQYF. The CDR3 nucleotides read TGTGCCATCAGTTTACAGGGGCCCTACGAGCAGTACTTC.

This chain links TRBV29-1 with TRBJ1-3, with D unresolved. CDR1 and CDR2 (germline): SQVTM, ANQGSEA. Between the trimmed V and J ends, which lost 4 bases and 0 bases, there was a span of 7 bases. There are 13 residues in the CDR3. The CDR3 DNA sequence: TGCAGCGTTGGGACCAGCTCTGGAAACACCATATATTTT. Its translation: CSVGTSSGNTIYF.

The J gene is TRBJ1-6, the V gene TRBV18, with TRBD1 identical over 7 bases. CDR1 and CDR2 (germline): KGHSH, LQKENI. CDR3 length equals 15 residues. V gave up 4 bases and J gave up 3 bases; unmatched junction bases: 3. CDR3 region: CASSQQGHYNSPLHF. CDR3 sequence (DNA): TGTGCCAGCTCACAACAGGGGCACTATAATTCACCCCTCCACTTT.